The rows below give T cell receptor beta chains drawn from one sample of a study of control samples from healthy donors and cancer patients. The repertoire was sequenced with immunoSEQ multiplex PCR; TCRdb's copy has only in-frame clones and lacks some. The sample carries 110,000 to 150,000 clones, around 94% recorded once. Material for sequencing was blood. These receptors originate from a man aged 35-49 years in good health. Each CDR3 is given with its conserved first and last residue. D genes are given only for firm matches. Some rows mark clone size as missing; the rest say once, few, many or name a class of expanded clone.

cdr3_nt: TGTGCCAGCAGCTTACAGCATGGGGGGCTCTTCTCTGGAAACACCATATATTTT
cdr3_aa: CASSLQHGGLFSGNTIYF
clone_size: -
j_call: TRBJ1-3
d_call: -
v_call: TRBV7-9

cdr3_nt: TGCGCCAGCAACCGAGCACCGGGACAGGGAGGAGAGACCCAGTACTTC
cdr3_aa: CASNRAPGQGGETQYF
clone_size: once
j_call: TRBJ2-5
d_call: TRBD1
v_call: TRBV10-2

cdr3_nt: TGTGCCAGCAGTGTGGGTGGGGGAGATACGCAGTATTTT
cdr3_aa: CASSVGGGDTQYF
clone_size: -
j_call: TRBJ2-3
d_call: -
v_call: TRBV25-1

cdr3_nt: TGTGCCAGCAGCGGTGGACTGAGTTCACCCCTCCACTTT
cdr3_aa: CASSGGLSSPLHF
clone_size: -
j_call: TRBJ1-6
d_call: -
v_call: TRBV5-5

cdr3_nt: TGTGCCAGCTCACCACAGGGACCCTTTGCCTACGAGCAGTACTTC
cdr3_aa: CASSPQGPFAYEQYF
clone_size: once
j_call: TRBJ2-7
d_call: -
v_call: TRBV18

cdr3_nt: TGCGCCAGCAGCCAAATGTTAAGCTGGGGGGACACTGAAGCTTTCTTT
cdr3_aa: CASSQMLSWGDTEAFF
clone_size: -
j_call: TRBJ1-1
d_call: -
v_call: TRBV4-1

cdr3_nt: TGTGCCAGTAGTCCGCGGGGCAATCAGCCCCAGCATTTT
cdr3_aa: CASSPRGNQPQHF
clone_size: -
j_call: TRBJ1-5
d_call: -
v_call: TRBV19

cdr3_nt: TGCGCCAGCAGCCAAGGACTAGCGGGATACACAGATACGCAGTATTTT
cdr3_aa: CASSQGLAGYTDTQYF
clone_size: -
j_call: TRBJ2-3
d_call: TRBD2
v_call: TRBV4-1

cdr3_nt: TGTGCCAGCAGTTTATTTTCGGGTGGGCCAAATGAAAAACTGTTTTTT
cdr3_aa: CASSLFSGGPNEKLFF
clone_size: -
j_call: TRBJ1-4
d_call: -
v_call: TRBV28

cdr3_nt: TGTGCCAGTAGTATTAGGGGGTCGGGCTACGAGCAGTACTTC
cdr3_aa: CASSIRGSGYEQYF
clone_size: -
j_call: TRBJ2-7
d_call: -
v_call: TRBV19

cdr3_nt: TGTGCCAGCAGCCTAACCGGGACAGGGGGCTCAGATACGCAGTATTTT
cdr3_aa: CASSLTGTGGSDTQYF
clone_size: -
j_call: TRBJ2-3
d_call: TRBD1
v_call: TRBV6-6

cdr3_nt: TGTGCCAGCAGTTTCCCAGAGAACAGGGGTAAAAACATTCAGTACTTC
cdr3_aa: CASSFPENRGKNIQYF
clone_size: -
j_call: TRBJ2-4
d_call: TRBD1
v_call: TRBV6-5

cdr3_nt: TGTGCCAGCAAACAACAGGGGAGTAGTTCACCCCTCCACTTT
cdr3_aa: CASKQQGSSSPLHF
clone_size: once
j_call: TRBJ1-6
d_call: TRBD1
v_call: TRBV27

cdr3_nt: TGTGCCAGCAGCCAAGGGACAGGGGGCTTCGGGAATGAGCAGTTCTTC
cdr3_aa: CASSQGTGGFGNEQFF
clone_size: -
j_call: TRBJ2-1
d_call: TRBD1
v_call: TRBV3-1/TRBV3-2

cdr3_nt: TGTGCCAGCAGCCCGTACCCGACAGGGGCTGATACTGAAGCTTTCTTT
cdr3_aa: CASSPYPTGADTEAFF
clone_size: -
j_call: TRBJ1-1
d_call: TRBD1
v_call: TRBV13

cdr3_nt: TGTGCCAGCAGCTTGGGTTTTCAGGGCGCGGGAAACACCATATATTTT
cdr3_aa: CASSLGFQGAGNTIYF
clone_size: -
j_call: TRBJ1-3
d_call: -
v_call: TRBV7-2

cdr3_nt: TGCAGCGTTGGGGGATTCGGGGAGCTGTTTTTT
cdr3_aa: CSVGGFGELFF
clone_size: -
j_call: TRBJ2-2
d_call: -
v_call: TRBV29-1

cdr3_nt: TGTGCCAGCAGTGCACAGGACTCGAACACCGGGGAGCTGTTTTTT
cdr3_aa: CASSAQDSNTGELFF
clone_size: -
j_call: TRBJ2-2
d_call: -
v_call: TRBV6-4

cdr3_nt: TGTGCCAGCCTGTCGGACAGGGAGGGCACAGATACGCAGTATTTT
cdr3_aa: CASLSDREGTDTQYF
clone_size: -
j_call: TRBJ2-3
d_call: TRBD1
v_call: TRBV2

cdr3_nt: TGTGCCAGCAGCGGGACGGTGAACACTGAAGCTTTCTTT
cdr3_aa: CASSGTVNTEAFF
clone_size: -
j_call: TRBJ1-1
d_call: -
v_call: TRBV6-2/TRBV6-3

cdr3_nt: TGTGCCAGCAGTGCCGATGGAAACACCATATATTTT
cdr3_aa: CASSADGNTIYF
clone_size: -
j_call: TRBJ1-3
d_call: -
v_call: TRBV2

cdr3_nt: TGTGCCAGCAGCTTGGCGGGAAATCAGCCCCAGCATTTT
cdr3_aa: CASSLAGNQPQHF
clone_size: -
j_call: TRBJ1-5
d_call: -
v_call: TRBV5-6

cdr3_nt: TGTGCCACCAGCAGGTACAGGGGTGGCTACACCTTC
cdr3_aa: CATSRYRGGYTF
clone_size: once
j_call: TRBJ1-2
d_call: TRBD1
v_call: TRBV15

cdr3_nt: TGCGCCAGCAGATACCAGGGGGCCCTCTATGGCTACACCTTC
cdr3_aa: CASRYQGALYGYTF
clone_size: -
j_call: TRBJ1-2
d_call: TRBD1
v_call: TRBV10-2

cdr3_nt: TGTGCCATCAGTGCCCTGGCGGGGGGGTTCACAGATACGCAGTATTTT
cdr3_aa: CAISALAGGFTDTQYF
clone_size: -
j_call: TRBJ2-3
d_call: TRBD2
v_call: TRBV10-3

cdr3_nt: TGTGCCAGCACCACCTGGTCTGGGGGCACGAACACCGGGGAGCTGTTTTTT
cdr3_aa: CASTTWSGGTNTGELFF
clone_size: -
j_call: TRBJ2-2
d_call: -
v_call: TRBV11-2

cdr3_nt: TGTGCCAGCAGCTTTGGACGACGGTATCACAATCAGCCCCAGCATTTT
cdr3_aa: CASSFGRRYHNQPQHF
clone_size: once
j_call: TRBJ1-5
d_call: -
v_call: TRBV7-8

cdr3_nt: TGTGCCAGCAGTTACTCGGAGGCAGGGGTAGCCAAAAACATTCAGTACTTC
cdr3_aa: CASSYSEAGVAKNIQYF
clone_size: -
j_call: TRBJ2-4
d_call: -
v_call: TRBV6-2/TRBV6-3

cdr3_nt: TGTGCCAGCAGTTACCGATCGAACACTGAAGCTTTCTTT
cdr3_aa: CASSYRSNTEAFF
clone_size: -
j_call: TRBJ1-1
d_call: -
v_call: TRBV6-2/TRBV6-3

cdr3_nt: TGTGCCACCAGTGATTTTGGCCAAGAGACCCAGTACTTC
cdr3_aa: CATSDFGQETQYF
clone_size: -
j_call: TRBJ2-5
d_call: -
v_call: TRBV24-1

cdr3_nt: TGTGCCAGCAGCTCTGGACAGGGGTTCGCTGAAGCTTTCTTT
cdr3_aa: CASSSGQGFAEAFF
clone_size: once
j_call: TRBJ1-1
d_call: TRBD1
v_call: TRBV7-9

cdr3_nt: TGTGCCAGCAGTAGTCACGGGACTGGGGCCAACGTCCTGACTTTC
cdr3_aa: CASSSHGTGANVLTF
clone_size: -
j_call: TRBJ2-6
d_call: -
v_call: TRBV7-8

cdr3_nt: TGTGCCAGCAGTTTACGGGTCAATGAGCAGTTCTTC
cdr3_aa: CASSLRVNEQFF
clone_size: -
j_call: TRBJ2-1
d_call: -
v_call: TRBV27

cdr3_nt: TGTGCCACCAGAGGGTTCTACAATGAGCAGTTCTTC
cdr3_aa: CATRGFYNEQFF
clone_size: once
j_call: TRBJ2-1
d_call: -
v_call: TRBV25-1

cdr3_nt: TGTGCCAGCAGTTTATCGGGGGCGGGCAGCGGTTCACCCCTCCACTTT
cdr3_aa: CASSLSGAGSGSPLHF
clone_size: -
j_call: TRBJ1-6
d_call: -
v_call: TRBV27

cdr3_nt: TGTGCCAGCAGCTTAGGAGGGGCTGGCACTGAAGCTTTCTTT
cdr3_aa: CASSLGGAGTEAFF
clone_size: -
j_call: TRBJ1-1
d_call: -
v_call: TRBV7-3

cdr3_nt: TGTGCCAGCAGAAGCTCCTATAATTCACCCCTCCACTTT
cdr3_aa: CASRSSYNSPLHF
clone_size: -
j_call: TRBJ1-6
d_call: -
v_call: TRBV5-4

cdr3_nt: TGTGCCTGGAGACAGGCCTCCTATAATTCACCCCTCCACTTT
cdr3_aa: CAWRQASYNSPLHF
clone_size: -
j_call: TRBJ1-6
d_call: -
v_call: TRBV30